This passage covers 5 T cell receptor beta chains from one sample sequenced in a study of monozygotic twins with inflammatory bowel disease. TCRdb reprocessed the 5' RACE reads and reports one entry per CDR3 protein, with no DNA. Recorded for this sample: about 350,000 distinct CDR3 sequences. The sample comprised blood. The source is a human donor with ulcerative colitis or Crohn's disease, or a healthy co-twin of an affected twin (not recorded which).

V gene TRBV7-8 combines with J gene TRBJ2-7. The CDR3 is made up of 14 amino acids. Germline CDR1 and CDR2: SGHVS and FQNEAQ. This CDR3 is CASSLTLWVHEQYF.

The rearrangement joins TRBV5-5 to TRBJ2-5. Germline loops: CDR1 SGHKS, CDR2 YYEKEE (reference sequence). The CDR3 totals 13 residues. The CDR3: CASSFTLQETQYF.

V is TRBV7-8 and J is TRBJ2-5; TCRdb's D gene call, TRBD1, goes unchecked for lack of DNA. The CDR3 loop spans 15 amino acids. Germline V CDR1 and CDR2: SGHVS, FQNEAQ. The chain's CDR3 is CASSPGGGFIRTQYF.

The V and J genes are TRBV30 and TRBJ2-1; TCRdb indicates TRBD2, and absent DNA this call remains unverified. The germline CDR1 and CDR2 sequences are GTSNPN and SVGIG (reference sequence). The CDR3 has 12 residues. The CDR3 region is CAWRGTFNEQFF.

CDR3 sequence: CASSQDLVILGNPGDTQYF. This sequence joins TRBV4-2 and TRBJ2-3; TCRdb calls TRBD1, which cannot be checked without DNA. CDR1 is LGHNA, CDR2 YNFKEQ, per germline. The CDR3 is 19 residues long.